This is a list of T cell receptor beta chains from one sample in a study of blood T cell repertoires in COVID-19. Sequencing used immunoSEQ multiplex PCR; TCRdb keeps in-frame clones, though not all of them. The sample includes 150,000 to 200,000 clones, around 87% of them seen just once. The sample comprised peripheral blood. The receptors derive from a middle-aged man with active or convalescent COVID-19. CDR3s include the opening cysteine and the closing phenylalanine or tryptophan. The D gene is left open where the match is weak.

D gene | J gene | V gene | CDR3 DNA | CDR3 protein
- | TRBJ1-3 | TRBV12-3/TRBV12-4 | TGTGCCAGCAGTTTTGGGCTGGGAAACACCATATATTTT | CASSFGLGNTIYF
TRBD1 | TRBJ1-2 | TRBV10-3 | TGTGCCATCACCTCCGGGACAGGCGACTATGGCTACACCTTC | CAITSGTGDYGYTF
- | TRBJ2-3 | TRBV18 | TGTGCCAGCTCACCCCTCACCCCTTTCGGAGATACGCAGTATTTT | CASSPLTPFGDTQYF
- | TRBJ1-1 | TRBV7-2 | TGTGCCAGCAGCCCTAGAGGGGGGGAGTGGGAAGCTTTCTTT | CASSPRGGEWEAFF
- | TRBJ1-5 | TRBV5-5 | TGTGCCAGCAGCTTGTTATCAACTAATCAGCCCCAGCATTTT | CASSLLSTNQPQHF
- | TRBJ1-3 | TRBV27 | TGTGCCAGCAGTTTATCCAGCTCTGGAAACACCATATATTTT | CASSLSSSGNTIYF
- | TRBJ2-7 | TRBV10-3 | TGTGCCATCAGTGAAGAGGCAACCTACGAGCAGTACTTC | CAISEEATYEQYF
- | TRBJ1-2 | TRBV24-1 | TGTGCCACCAGTGATCTCAAGAGGGTCGATGGCTACACCTTC | CATSDLKRVDGYTF
- | TRBJ1-5 | TRBV6-6 | TGTGCCAGCAGTTACCAGGGCCGAGGGGGGGATCAGCCCCAGCATTTT | CASSYQGRGGDQPQHF
- | TRBJ1-2 | TRBV30 | TGTGCCTGGGCCTTGAAGGTGGGGCGCAACTATGGCTACACCTTC | CAWALKVGRNYGYTF
TRBD1 | TRBJ2-5 | TRBV5-4 | TGTGCCAGCAGCTTAATGGGGACAGGGAGAGAGACCCAGTACTTC | CASSLMGTGRETQYF
- | TRBJ2-6 | TRBV7-8 | TGTGCCAGCAGCTTAGCGAGCTTTGGGGCCAACGTCCTGACTTTC | CASSLASFGANVLTF
- | TRBJ1-3 | TRBV9 | TGTGCCAGCAGCCCCCACATATCCGATCGAGCAGGGAGAAACACCATATATTTT | CASSPHISDRAGRNTIYF
- | TRBJ1-5 | TRBV6-1 | TGTGCCAGCAGTGAAGTTGAGGTCCGGCAGCCCCAGCATTTT | CASSEVEVRQPQHF
- | TRBJ2-1 | TRBV7-3 | TGTGCCAGCAGTCAGGGTTCAAGCTCCTACAATGAGCAGTTCTTC | CASSQGSSSYNEQFF
TRBD1 | TRBJ1-3 | TRBV19 | TGTGCCAGTGGACAGGGAAGGTCTGGAAACACCATATATTTT | CASGQGRSGNTIYF
TRBD2 | TRBJ2-1 | TRBV7-9 | TGTGCCAGCAGCTTCATCCCCTTCCCGGGGGGGGGAATCAATGAGCAGTTCTTC | CASSFIPFPGGGINEQFF
- | TRBJ1-4 | TRBV7-9 | TGTGCCAGCAGGCCAGGGTCTTTGGTTGGTGAAAAACTGTTTTTT | CASRPGSLVGEKLFF
- | TRBJ2-1 | TRBV27 | TGTGCCAGCAGTTTGAGCTCCTACAATGAGCAGTTCTTC | CASSLSSYNEQFF
TRBD1 | TRBJ2-5 | TRBV6-2/TRBV6-3 | TGTGCCAGCAGCACAAATAGGGGGCGCGTGGGGACCCAGTACTTC | CASSTNRGRVGTQYF
TRBD2 | TRBJ2-1 | TRBV18 | TGTGCCAGCTCAACACGGGAGGATGGTGAGCAGTTCTTC | CASSTREDGEQFF
TRBD1 | TRBJ1-2 | TRBV28 | TGTGCCAGCAGTTTATTAGTAGTACAGGGGGGTGGCTACACCTTC | CASSLLVVQGGGYTF
- | TRBJ1-2 | TRBV30 | TGTGCCTGGAGTGTAAGGAGATTATACTATGGCTACACCTTC | CAWSVRRLYYGYTF
TRBD1 | TRBJ1-1 | TRBV5-1 | TGCGCCAGCAGTCCCGGGACAGGGTTGACTGAAGCTTTCTTT | CASSPGTGLTEAFF
- | TRBJ2-5 | TRBV3-1/TRBV3-2 | TGTGCCAGCAGCCCTAAGGCGGGGGCCATCCAAGAGACCCAGTACTTC | CASSPKAGAIQETQYF
- | TRBJ2-2 | TRBV30 | TGTGCCTGGGATCAAGCGGGCACCGGGGAGCTGTTTTTT | CAWDQAGTGELFF
TRBD1 | TRBJ2-7 | TRBV5-5 | TGTGCCAGCAGCAAGATCTCCCGGGACAGAAGGTACTTC | CASSKISRDRRYF
TRBD1 | TRBJ2-4 | TRBV5-5 | TGTGCCAGCAGCTTGGCGGGGAGGGGACAGGGGCAAGCCAAAAACATTCAGTACTTC | CASSLAGRGQGQAKNIQYF
- | TRBJ2-3 | TRBV6-5 | TGTGCCAGCAGTTACGGAGGGCCCCGAGCGAGTACGCAGTATTTT | CASSYGGPRASTQYF
TRBD2 | TRBJ2-2 | TRBV4-1 | TGCGCCATCCGGGGGGGGAACACCGGGGAGCTGTTTTTT | CAIRGGNTGELFF
- | TRBJ2-3 | TRBV29-1 | TGCAGCGTTGCAGGACAGGGTCCTAGCGGGGTCGCTGGAACGCAGTATTTT | CSVAGQGPSGVAGTQYF
TRBD2 | TRBJ2-3 | TRBV5-1 | TGCGCCAGCAGCTATGCCGGGACTAGCGGGGCAGATACGCAGTATTTT | CASSYAGTSGADTQYF
TRBD1 | TRBJ1-1 | TRBV2 | TGTGCCAGCAGCAAGGACAGGGCTGTTGAAGCTTTCTTT | CASSKDRAVEAFF
- | TRBJ1-4 | TRBV30 | TGTGCCTGGAGTGTAACCAGCAGGGAAAAACTGTTTTTT | CAWSVTSREKLFF
TRBD2 | TRBJ2-2 | TRBV5-1 | TGCGCCAGCAGCTTCCGCGGGGGGGCGGAAGCTGGGGAGCTGTTTTTT | CASSFRGGAEAGELFF
TRBD1 | TRBJ1-1 | TRBV18 | TGTGCCAGCTCACCAAATACAGGGGGCGGATTCTCCGGTGGGGCTTTCTTT | CASSPNTGGGFSGGAFF
- | TRBJ1-2 | TRBV6-5 | TGTGCCAGCAGTCGACAGCTTAACTATGGCTACACCTTC | CASSRQLNYGYTF
TRBD1 | TRBJ2-3 | TRBV6-5 | TGTGCCAGCCTCAGGGGGCGCACAGATACGCAGTATTTT | CASLRGRTDTQYF
TRBD1 | TRBJ2-7 | TRBV14 | TGTGCCAGCAGCCTGACAGGGGGACCGTTTTACGAGCAGTACTTC | CASSLTGGPFYEQYF
TRBD1 | TRBJ1-3 | TRBV5-1 | TGCGCCAGCAGCGCCTACAGGGGCTCTGGAAACACCATATATTTT | CASSAYRGSGNTIYF
- | TRBJ1-1 | TRBV7-3 | TGTGCCAGCAGCTTAACCAGGGCTCCTGAAGCTTTCTTT | CASSLTRAPEAFF
- | TRBJ1-3 | TRBV3-1/TRBV3-2 | TGTGCCAGCAGCCCCCTCCCGACAGGAAGGTATGGAAACACCATATATTTT | CASSPLPTGRYGNTIYF
- | TRBJ2-7 | TRBV19 | TGTGCCAGTAGTAAACTTGCGGGCTCCTACGAGCAGTACTTC | CASSKLAGSYEQYF
- | TRBJ2-7 | TRBV7-6 | TGTGCCAGCAGCTTACAGGACACAATAGGCGAGCAGTACTTC | CASSLQDTIGEQYF
TRBD1 | TRBJ2-5 | TRBV7-9 | TGTGCCAGCAGCTTAGCAGGACAGGGGATGGAGACCCAGTACTTC | CASSLAGQGMETQYF